This T cell receptor beta chain was found in a study of identical twins. Whole-study results and caveats: Its conclusions, products of cross-sectional statistical analysis, did not come from following the same donors. Researchers reported excess low generation probability among twin-shared out-of-frame alpha sequences. The more abundant beta clonotypes in cord blood had fewer insertions, and memory repertoires did not show this.

TCRdb called the 5' RACE reads again in MiXCR, with one record for every CDR3 protein. The sample includes about 700,000 distinct CDR3 sequences, 6.1% seen only once; the top ten take approximately 1.6%. This clonotype came up a few times. The target antigen is unknown. V lost 5 bases and J 7 bases, leaving 12 bases between the germline ends. The CDR3 extends over 13 amino acids. CDR1 is PRHDT, CDR2 FYEKMQ, per germline (reference sequence). This sequence was found in a man aged 18 to 29 in good health. The rearrangement uses TRBV13 and TRBJ2-1; a possible D gene is TRBD2 (6 bases). Sequenced sample: naive T cells sorted from blood. CDR3 sequence: CASSPEGVNEQFF. In nucleotides, the CDR3 is TGTGCCAGCAGCCCGGAGGGCGTAAATGAGCAGTTCTTC.